The 27 T cell receptor beta chains below come from one sample, sequenced in a study of blood T cell repertoires in COVID-19. Repertoires were generated with immunoSEQ multiplex PCR, while TCRdb's copy carries only in-frame clones and drops some. The sample has about 210,000 clones, 80% seen once. The sequencing input was peripheral blood. The receptors derive from a human donor in a cohort sampled during active COVID-19.

The V call is TRBV7-2, the J call TRBJ1-2; maybe TRBD1 (5 bases). Trimming pared 5 bases from V and 5 bases from J, leaving 9 bases between. Germline CDR1 reads SGHTA; CDR2 reads FQGNSA. The CDR3 runs 12 residues. The DNA for the CDR3 is TGTGCCAGCAGCGGGGGACTTTATGGCTACACCTTC. Its protein is CASSGGLYGYTF.

This rearrangement joins TRBV11-2 to TRBJ2-1, with TRBD1 identical over 8 bases. Losses at the gene ends were 3 bases for V and 9 bases for J; bases not matched to a gene: 4. The CDR3 spans 13 residues. Germline CDR1 and CDR2: SGHAT and FQNNGV. The CDR3 DNA follows: TGTGCCAGCAGCTTGGACAGGGAGAGTGAGCAGTTCTTC. Translated, it gives CASSLDRESEQFF.

The J gene is TRBJ1-2, the V gene TRBV2, with D perhaps TRBD1 (5 bases). The length of the CDR3 is 14 residues. The germline V gene encodes CDR1 SNHLY and CDR2 FYNNEI. The ends were cut back, 3 bases at V and 3 bases at J, with 11 bases in the middle. The CDR3 nucleotides are TGTGCCAGCAGTGACGGGGGTTTAGACTATGGCTACACCTTC. Its translation is CASSDGGLDYGYTF.

The V and J genes are TRBV3-1 (or the pseudogene TRBV3-2) and TRBJ2-7; no clear D gene. Trimming removed 0 bases at V and 4 bases at J, with 13 bases between. Germline V gene sequence: CDR1 LGHDT, CDR2 YNNKEL (reference sequence). The CDR3 contains 15 residues. The CDR3 region has the DNA TGTGCCAGCAGCCAAGACCGCACCCCCGGGTACGAGCAGTACTTC. The encoded protein is CASSQDRTPGYEQYF.

V usage is TRBV27 and J usage is TRBJ2-1; 11 bases agree with TRBD2. J gave up 13 bases and V 6 bases, and 14 bases lay outside the gene matches. Germline lookup yields CDR1 MNHEY and CDR2 SMNVEV (reference sequence). The CDR3 is 15 amino acids. CDR3 sequence reads: CASRTLAGGLKVQFF. Here the CDR3 DNA reads TGTGCCAGCAGGACCCTAGCGGGAGGACTTAAAGTTCAGTTCTTC.

The rearrangement uses TRBV27 and TRBJ2-7; perhaps TRBD1 as D (6 bases). The CDR3 totals 14 residues. Per germline, CDR1 MNHEY and CDR2 SMNVEV (reference sequence). Trimming cost V 3 bases and J 6 bases, with 15 bases left between them. CDR3 residues: CASSLNRVSSEQYF. The CDR3 DNA follows: TGTGCCAGCAGTTTGAACAGGGTAAGCTCCGAGCAGTACTTC.

The rearrangement links TRBV7-2 to TRBJ2-5, with a possible D match to TRBD2 (6 bases). Per germline, CDR1 SGHTA and CDR2 FQGNSA. The CDR3 extends over 15 amino acids. Deletions cut 2 bases from V and 4 bases from J, with 14 bases between. The CDR3 DNA is TGTGCCAGCAGCTTATGGAGGGGATCGGTAGAGACCCAGTACTTC. This translates into CASSLWRGSVETQYF.

The V call is TRBV19, the J call TRBJ2-5; TRBD2 aligns across 7 bases. Germline V gene sequence: CDR1 LNHDA, CDR2 SQIVND (reference sequence). The CDR3 runs to 15 residues. Losses at the gene ends were 0 bases for V and 8 bases for J; bases not matched to a gene: 9. The CDR3 is CASSIESRTGGTQYF. The CDR3 DNA reads TGTGCCAGTAGTATAGAATCCCGGACGGGGGGAACCCAGTACTTC.

Comment on this clone: This specimen includes other DNA sequences encoding the same CDR3. The chain employs TRBV28 and TRBJ2-1; D call uncertain. V gave up 7 bases and J gave up 3 bases, with 4 bases separating them. The CDR3 is made up of 11 amino acids. The germline gives CDR1 MDHEN, CDR2 SYDVKM. The CDR3 DNA reads as TGTGCCAGCACAAACTACAATGAGCAGTTCTTC. It translates to CASTNYNEQFF.

The chain recombines TRBV27 with TRBJ1-2; D is possibly TRBD1 (6 bases). This CDR3 comprises 13 residues. Germline V gives CDR1 MNHEY, CDR2 SMNVEV (reference sequence). Trimming removed 5 bases at V and 7 bases at J, with 14 bases between. CDR3 DNA sequence: TGTGCCAGCAGTCCTGACAGGATGAGTGGCTACACCTTC. This sequence encodes CASSPDRMSGYTF.

CDR3 amino acids: CASSLILDRESGNTIYF. Here the CDR3 DNA reads TGCGCCAGCAGCCTTATCCTGGACAGGGAGTCCGGAAACACCATATATTTT. J is TRBJ1-3 and V is TRBV4-1, with 8 bases identical to TRBD1. Germline V lookup: CDR1 MGHRA, CDR2 YSYEKL. CDR3 length: 17 residues. Trimming took 4 bases from V and 4 from J; bases not matched to a gene: 12.

The chain recombines TRBV3-1 (or the pseudogene TRBV3-2) with TRBJ2-1; 8 bases line up with TRBD2. CDR1 is LGHDT, CDR2 YNNKEL, per germline (reference sequence). The ends lost 5 bases at V and 4 bases at J; junction bases unmatched: 10. This CDR3 is 16 amino acids long. CDR3 nucleotide sequence: TGTGCCAGCAGCGTTTTACTAGCGGACCCTTACAATGAGCAGTTCTTC. Protein product: CASSVLLADPYNEQFF.

The gene calls are TRBV9 and TRBJ2-7; D perhaps matches TRBD1 (6 bases). The germline V gene has CDR1 SGDLS and CDR2 YYNGEE. The V gene lost 3 bases and the J gene lost 2 bases, with 6 bases spanning the gap. The CDR3 covers 12 residues. The CDR3: CASSGQAYEQYF. CDR3 bases: TGTGCCAGCAGCGGACAGGCCTACGAGCAGTACTTC.

V gene TRBV9 combines with J gene TRBJ1-5, with D tentatively TRBD1 (5 bases). Germline V lookup: CDR1 SGDLS, CDR2 YYNGEE. There are 14 residues in the CDR3. The V and J ends lost 0 bases and 4 bases respectively, with 8 bases between them. As DNA, the CDR3 is TGTGCCAGCAGCGTAGGACAGCTAAATCAGCCCCAGCATTTT. Translated, it gives CASSVGQLNQPQHF.

V is TRBV7-2 and J is TRBJ1-3, with TRBD1 matching over 7 bases. V lost 6 bases to trimming and J lost 6 bases; unmatched junction nucleotides: 8. The CDR3 is 14 residues long. Germline V lookup: CDR1 SGHTA, CDR2 FQGNSA. This CDR3 reads CASRRDRDENTIYF. DNA of the CDR3: TGTGCCAGCAGGCGTGACAGGGATGAAAACACCATATATTTT.

The chain links TRBV19 to TRBJ1-2; D is possibly TRBD1 (5 bases). The CDR3 has 11 residues. Germline V lookup: CDR1 LNHDA, CDR2 SQIVND (reference sequence). The CDR3 DNA reads as TGTGTCGACCCTTTAGGGGATGGCTACACCTTC. Protein sequence: CVDPLGDGYTF.

The rearrangement joins TRBV2 to TRBJ1-5; no clear D gene. Germline-derived CDR1 and CDR2 are SNHLY and FYNNEI. The CDR3 runs 16 residues. Trimming cost V 1 base and J 5 bases, with 15 bases left between them. The CDR3 is CASSEGSNPYYQPQHF. CDR3 nucleotide sequence: TGTGCCAGCAGTGAAGGCTCCAACCCCTATTATCAGCCCCAGCATTTT.

V and J are TRBV4-1 and TRBJ2-1; 13 bases are a match to TRBD2. Germline lookup yields CDR1 MGHRA and CDR2 YSYEKL. Losses at the gene ends were 3 bases for V and 5 bases for J; bases not matched to a gene: 4. The CDR3 consists of 16 residues. The CDR3 sequence: CASSHHGLAGDNEQFF. The CDR3 nucleotides are TGCGCCAGCAGCCATCACGGACTAGCGGGAGACAATGAGCAGTTCTTC.

This clone occurred many times. The rearrangement links TRBV10-1 to TRBJ2-6; D unclear. Germline CDR1 reads WNHNN; CDR2 reads SYGVQD (reference sequence). V lost 3 bases and J 0 bases, leaving 15 bases between the germline ends. The CDR3 is 18 residues long. DNA of the CDR3: TGCGCCAGCAGTGACTGTAGTAAGACAAGCTCTGGGGCCAACGTCCTGACTTTC. It specifies CASSDCSKTSSGANVLTF.

The chain links TRBV6-5 to TRBJ2-1, with 10 bases fitting TRBD2. From germline, CDR1 is MNHEY and CDR2 SVGAGI. CDR3 length: 15 residues. With V trimmed by 5 bases and J by 6 bases, 7 bases remained unmatched. CDR3 protein: CASSRRTSGINEQFF. Written as DNA, the CDR3 is TGTGCCAGCAGTCGTAGAACTAGCGGGATCAATGAGCAGTTCTTC.

The rearrangement links TRBV5-6 to TRBJ1-1, with unresolved D. Germline V gives CDR1 SGHDT, CDR2 YYEEEE. Trimming took off 0 bases at V and 1 base at J, with 10 bases between the two ends. The CDR3 loop spans 15 amino acids. The CDR3 region is CASSLVDSKNTEAFF. DNA for the CDR3: TGTGCCAGCAGCTTGGTGGATAGCAAGAACACTGAAGCTTTCTTT.

V gene TRBV7-8 combines with J gene TRBJ1-4, with D maybe TRBD1 (6 bases). The CDR3 consists of 16 residues. Trimming removed 1 base at V and 5 bases at J, with 14 bases between. The germline gives CDR1 SGHVS, CDR2 FQNEAQ. The CDR3 region has the DNA TGTGCCAGCAGCTTAGGCCAGGGGTTGGGAAATGAAAAACTGTTTTTT. Amino acids: CASSLGQGLGNEKLFF.

The J gene is TRBJ1-2, the V gene TRBV7-2; D is undetermined. CDR3 length: 13 amino acids. The V and J ends lost 3 bases and 3 bases respectively, with 8 bases between them. CDR1 SGHTA and CDR2 FQGNSA come from the germline V gene. This chain's CDR3 is CASSFHRDYGYTF. CDR3 coding DNA: TGTGCCAGCAGCTTTCACAGAGACTATGGCTACACCTTC. Complete variable domain (other parts from reference TRBV7-2 and TRBJ1-2): GAGVSQSPSNKVTEKGKDVELRCDPISGHTALYWYRQSLGQGLEFLIYFQGNSAPDKSGLPSDRFSAERTGGSVSTLTIQRTQQEDSAVYLCASSFHRDYGYTFGSGTRLTVV.

V and J are TRBV5-3 and TRBJ1-4, with 10 bases that match TRBD1. TRBV5-3 is reported as an ORF; its role is uncertain. V shed 0 bases and J 5 bases; nucleotides not matched to a gene: 10. The CDR3 sequence is 18 residues long. The CDR3 region has the DNA TGTGCCAGAAGCTTGGGACAGGGGGCAAGTAAGGCCAATGAAAAACTGTTTTTT. This translates into CARSLGQGASKANEKLFF.

Comment on this clone: The DNA is left out, because the CDR3 cannot be placed on it with certainty; the CDR3 is given as TCRdb lists it. The V call is TRBV28, the J call TRBJ2-1; the table's D call, TRBD1, has no DNA check behind it. Ends included, the CDR3 has 15 residues. Germline loops: CDR1 MDHEN, CDR2 SYDVKM. The CDR3 is CASSSSDRVGNEQFF.

Only a few counts were recorded for this clone. The rearrangement links TRBV10-3 to TRBJ2-4; D call uncertain. This CDR3 has 14 residues. With 2 bases removed from V and 9 bases from J, the gap between germline ends came to 14 bases. Germline V CDR1 and CDR2: ENHRY, SYGVKD. CDR3 DNA: TGTGCCATCAGTGAGATGCCGGAGTCCGGCATTCAGTACTTC. This sequence encodes CAISEMPESGIQYF.

This CDR3 is CASREDSTGYYGYTF. In DNA, the CDR3 is TGTGCCAGCAGGGAAGACAGCACCGGGTACTATGGCTACACCTTC. V gene TRBV25-1 combines with J gene TRBJ1-2, with a weak D call TRBD1 (5 bases). With 6 bases removed from V and 3 bases from J, the gap between germline ends came to 17 bases. The CDR3 spans 15 residues. Germline CDR1 and CDR2: MGHDK and SYGVNS.